These T cell receptor beta chains were read from a single sample in a study of OX40 agonist ivuxolimab in advanced cancers. The data were produced by immunoSEQ multiplex PCR, yet TCRdb's version contains in-frame clones alone and is incomplete. Seen here are roughly 70,000 clones, 87% observed once, and the top ten hold just over 2%. Specimen: CD4+ or CD8+ T cells sorted from blood, collected in a trial of the OX40 agonist ivuxolimab. Receptors originate from an adult with an advanced solid tumor such as melanoma, head and neck, liver or kidney cancer. The CDR3 runs from the conserved cysteine through the conserved F or W. Each record gives: D gene, J gene, V gene, clone size, CDR3 DNA, CDR3 protein. The D gene is left open where the match is weak. A row's size may be missing; if present it is once, few, many or a size class.

NA | TRBJ2-7 | TRBV27 | NA | TGTGCCTTTTTAGACTGGTCGCCGGGCGAGCAGTACTTC | CAFLDWSPGEQYF
NA | TRBJ1-5 | TRBV28 | NA | TGTGCCAGCAGTACGGGCCGCAATCAGCCCCAGCATTTT | CASSTGRNQPQHF
NA | TRBJ1-1 | TRBV9 | once | TGTGCCAGCAGCGTAGGAACAATTTCTGGGGAAGCTTTCTTT | CASSVGTISGEAFF
NA | TRBJ1-2 | TRBV7-2 | NA | TGTGCCAGCAGCCGGCTAAACTATGGCTACACCTTC | CASSRLNYGYTF
NA | TRBJ1-6 | TRBV7-8 | NA | TGTGCCAGCAGCGCGGGGAGGGCTCAATATTCACCCCTCCACTTT | CASSAGRAQYSPLHF
TRBD1 | TRBJ1-5 | TRBV19 | NA | TGTGCCAGTAGTCGGGACAGGGATGATCAGCCCCAGCATTTT | CASSRDRDDQPQHF
TRBD1 | TRBJ1-3 | TRBV11-2 | NA | TGTGCCAGCAGCATGAGGACAGGGACTGGAAACACCATATATTTT | CASSMRTGTGNTIYF
NA | TRBJ2-2 | TRBV7-2 | NA | TGTGCCAGCAGCTCCTTGACAGCAAACACCGGGGAGCTGTTTTTT | CASSSLTANTGELFF
NA | TRBJ1-1 | TRBV11-2 | few | TGTGCCAGCAGCTTAGAACTGCTGGGGGGCACTGAAGCTTTCTTT | CASSLELLGGTEAFF
NA | TRBJ2-5 | TRBV11-2 | NA | TGTGCCAGCAGCGCCTCTTGGGAGACCCAGTACTTC | CASSASWETQYF
NA | TRBJ1-2 | TRBV15 | NA | TGTGCCACCAGCAGAGAATACGGGGGCGACTATGGCTACACCTTC | CATSREYGGDYGYTF
TRBD1 | TRBJ1-2 | TRBV28 | NA | TGTGCCAGCAGTTTAGGGGCCAGGGGGAACTCTGGCTACACCTTC | CASSLGARGNSGYTF
TRBD1 | TRBJ2-1 | TRBV5-6 | NA | TGTGCCAGCAGGGGACAGGGGGGAGGAGGTGAGCAGTTCTTC | CASRGQGGGGEQFF
TRBD1 | TRBJ1-3 | TRBV18 | NA | TGTGCCAGCTCACCACCGACAGGGGTTGGAAACACCATATATTTT | CASSPPTGVGNTIYF
TRBD1 | TRBJ1-1 | TRBV30 | NA | TGTGCCGGTGACAGGGGAGGGAACACTGAAGCTTTCTTT | CAGDRGGNTEAFF
TRBD1 | TRBJ1-4 | TRBV7-9 | NA | TGTGCCAGCAGCTCGGGGACAGGGTTTAATGAAAAACTGTTTTTT | CASSSGTGFNEKLFF
NA | TRBJ2-5 | TRBV5-1 | NA | TGCGCCAGCAGCTTGCAAGGTGACTGGCTACAAGAGACCCAGTACTTC | CASSLQGDWLQETQYF
NA | TRBJ1-2 | TRBV2 | once | TGTGCCTCAAGTTTCATAGCAGGGGATGATGGCTACACCTTC | CASSFIAGDDGYTF
NA | TRBJ1-1 | TRBV27 | NA | TGTGCCAGCAGTTTGTCTGACCGGGCCAACACTGAAGCTTTCTTT | CASSLSDRANTEAFF
TRBD1 | TRBJ1-6 | TRBV6-6 | NA | TGTGCCAGCAGTTACTGGAACAGGGGGATTGGTTCACCCCTCCACTTT | CASSYWNRGIGSPLHF
TRBD1 | TRBJ1-5 | TRBV18 | NA | TGTGCCGGCTCACCTTCCGAGGACAGGGTCAATCAGCCCCAGCATTTT | CAGSPSEDRVNQPQHF
NA | TRBJ2-1 | TRBV7-3 | NA | TGTGCCAGCAGCAACCCGGGAAACAATGAGCAGTTCTTC | CASSNPGNNEQFF
TRBD2 | TRBJ2-7 | TRBV19 | once | TGTGCCAGTAGTGACCCTAGCGGGGGATCCTACGAGCAGTACTTC | CASSDPSGGSYEQYF
TRBD2 | TRBJ2-1 | TRBV7-2 | NA | TGTGCCAGCAGCTTAGCTGAACTAGCGGGAGCCAATGAGCAGTTCTTC | CASSLAELAGANEQFF
NA | TRBJ1-1 | TRBV7-2 | NA | TGTGCCAGCAGCCTTCAACAGGGAGGGGTCACTGAAGCTTTCTTT | CASSLQQGGVTEAFF
NA | TRBJ2-6 | TRBV27 | NA | TGTGCCAGCAGTGGCCTTGGTTCTGGGGCCAACGTCCTGACTTTC | CASSGLGSGANVLTF
NA | TRBJ1-1 | TRBV7-9 | NA | TGTGCCAGCAGCTTAGGTGAGGACACTGAAGCTTTCTTT | CASSLGEDTEAFF
NA | TRBJ1-1 | TRBV7-6 | NA | TGTGCCAGCGGGATGGACACTGAAGCTTTCTTT | CASGMDTEAFF
TRBD1 | TRBJ1-5 | TRBV18 | NA | TGTGCCAGCTCACCACCGGTCGCAGGGGGATATGGAAATCAGCCCCAGCATTTT | CASSPPVAGGYGNQPQHF
NA | TRBJ1-4 | TRBV5-1 | NA | TGCGCCAGCAGCTTGGAGGGCGGCTCAACTAATGAAAAACTGTTTTTT | CASSLEGGSTNEKLFF
NA | TRBJ2-1 | TRBV18 | NA | TGTGCCAGCTCGGCGAACCGGGGACTTTCGGATGAGCAGTTCTTC | CASSANRGLSDEQFF
NA | TRBJ2-7 | TRBV18 | NA | TGTGCCAGCTCACCAAGTACGATCTCCTACGAGCAGTACTTC | CASSPSTISYEQYF
NA | TRBJ1-5 | TRBV30 | NA | TGTGCCTGGAGGGGCGGGCCAGGCAATCAGCCCCAGCATTTT | CAWRGGPGNQPQHF
NA | TRBJ1-6 | TRBV7-8 | few | TGTGCCAGCAGCTCGCGGACGGACTCCTATAATTCACCCCTCCACTTT | CASSSRTDSYNSPLHF
NA | TRBJ2-3 | TRBV7-2 | NA | TGTGCCAGCAGCTCCAAGCCCCCCGTGGCGGGGATCACAGATACGCAGTATTTT | CASSSKPPVAGITDTQYF
NA | TRBJ1-2 | TRBV7-2 | NA | TGTGCCAGCAGCCTGGGGGTGGGAGCTGACTATGGCTACACCTTC | CASSLGVGADYGYTF
TRBD1 | TRBJ1-5 | TRBV4-2 | NA | TGTGCCAGCAGCCAAGATCAAGGGACAGGGGGTGGGGGCAATCAGCCCCAGCATTTT | CASSQDQGTGGGGNQPQHF
TRBD1 | TRBJ1-2 | TRBV7-8 | NA | TGTGCCAGCAGCCCTAGACAGGGGGCGCGAAATAACTATGGCTACACCTTC | CASSPRQGARNNYGYTF
NA | TRBJ2-7 | TRBV6-5 | NA | TGTGCCAGCAGGGTGCACGGGGGCTACGAGCAGTACTTC | CASRVHGGYEQYF
NA | TRBJ2-7 | TRBV27 | few | TGTGCCAGCAACTCGATTAACGGCTACGAGCAGTACTTC | CASNSINGYEQYF
NA | TRBJ2-5 | TRBV7-9 | NA | TGTGCCAGCGGAAACTTCCGGGAGACCCAGTACTTC | CASGNFRETQYF
NA | TRBJ1-1 | TRBV7-9 | once | TGTGCCAGCAGCTTAGATATGAACACTGAAGCTTTCTTT | CASSLDMNTEAFF
TRBD1 | TRBJ1-1 | TRBV11-2 | NA | TGTGCCAGCAGCTCCGACAGGGGATGGACTGAAGCTTTCTTT | CASSSDRGWTEAFF
NA | TRBJ2-5 | TRBV18 | many | TGTGCCAGCTCACCACCGGCTTACCGGGAGACCCAGTACTTC | CASSPPAYRETQYF
NA | TRBJ2-7 | TRBV20-1 | NA | TGCAGTGGAGAGGGATGGGACGAGCAGTACTTC | CSGEGWDEQYF
TRBD1 | TRBJ2-5 | TRBV19 | NA | TGTGCCAGTAGCCGTACTCAGGGGGCGGGTGAGACCCAGTACTTC | CASSRTQGAGETQYF
NA | TRBJ2-7 | TRBV28 | NA | TGTGCCAGCAGTTTTCGCGGCGGTCCCTACGAGCAGTACTTC | CASSFRGGPYEQYF
NA | TRBJ1-1 | TRBV7-2 | NA | TGTGCCAGCAGGTCCGGACGGGGGAACACTGAAGCTTTCTTT | CASRSGRGNTEAFF
NA | TRBJ2-7 | TRBV11-2 | NA | TGTGCCAGCAGCCCTCGGGACGCCACCTACGAGCAGTACTTC | CASSPRDATYEQYF
NA | TRBJ2-6 | TRBV6-4 | NA | TGTGCCAGCAGTGACGGGACTCTGGGAGCCAACGTCCTGACTTTC | CASSDGTLGANVLTF
TRBD1 | TRBJ1-6 | TRBV7-9 | NA | TGTGCCAGCAGCTTCGGACAGGGGGGCTCACCCCTCCACTTT | CASSFGQGGSPLHF